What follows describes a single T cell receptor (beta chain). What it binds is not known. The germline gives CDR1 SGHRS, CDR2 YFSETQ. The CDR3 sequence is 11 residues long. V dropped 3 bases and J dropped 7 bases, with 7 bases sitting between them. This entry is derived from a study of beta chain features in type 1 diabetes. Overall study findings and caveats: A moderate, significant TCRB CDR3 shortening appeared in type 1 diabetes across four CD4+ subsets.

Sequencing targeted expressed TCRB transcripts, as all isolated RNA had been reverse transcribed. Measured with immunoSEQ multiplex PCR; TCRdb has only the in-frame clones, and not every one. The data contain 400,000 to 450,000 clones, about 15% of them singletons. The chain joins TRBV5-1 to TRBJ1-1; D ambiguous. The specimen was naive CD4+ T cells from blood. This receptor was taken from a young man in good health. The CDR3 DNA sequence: TGCGCCAGCAGCTCGTATGGTGAAGCTTTCTTT. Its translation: CASSSYGEAFF.